The 23 T cell receptor beta chains below all came from one sample that was sequenced in a study of control samples from healthy donors and cancer patients. Assay used: immunoSEQ multiplex PCR; TCRdb lists only in-frame clones, some missing. The repertoire includes around 120,000 clones, roughly 84% of them detected once, and over 6.5% sits in the top ten. The sequencing sample was made of blood. These TCRs come from a man aged 35-49 years in good health.

CDR3 sequence: CASRKTGSVDTQYF. The CDR3 DNA reads TGTGCCAGCAGAAAAACAGGTTCCGTAGATACGCAGTATTTT. The chain is built from TRBV6-5 and TRBJ2-3; D might be TRBD1 (5 bases). Germline CDR1 reads MNHEY; CDR2 reads SVGAGI. V gave up 6 bases and J gave up 5 bases, with 15 bases separating them. The CDR3 loop spans 14 amino acids.

The genes are TRBV27 and TRBJ2-5; TRBD2 matches at 8 bases. This CDR3 is 16 amino acids long. Trimming cost V 5 bases and J 1 base; bases outside gene matches: 9. Germline V gene lookup returns CDR1 MNHEY and CDR2 SMNVEV (reference sequence). This CDR3 reads CASSMQPTSGQETQYF. The DNA for the CDR3 is TGTGCCAGCAGTATGCAGCCTACTAGCGGCCAAGAGACCCAGTACTTC.

The chain joins TRBV6-5 to TRBJ1-1; no clear D. Germline loops: CDR1 MNHEY, CDR2 SVGAGI. V lost 6 bases and J 10 bases, leaving 15 bases between the germline ends. The CDR3 consists of 12 residues. The CDR3 DNA reads as TGTGCCAGCAGGTCCACCAGACTCGTAGCTTTCTTT. Translating it yields CASRSTRLVAFF.

This clone turned up a few times. J is TRBJ1-2 and V is TRBV25-1; D remains ambiguous. CDR3 length equals 16 residues. CDR1 and CDR2 (germline): MGHDK, SYGVNS. V lost 5 bases and J 0 bases, leaving 16 bases between the germline ends. The chain's CDR3 is CASSLGMGSANYGYTF. The CDR3 DNA follows: TGTGCCAGCAGTCTGGGGATGGGCTCAGCTAACTATGGCTACACCTTC.

Here the CDR3 reads CASSQLFLSSAGYTF. In nucleotides, the CDR3 is TGTGCCAGCAGCCAATTGTTCCTTTCTTCGGCTGGCTACACCTTC. This sequence joins TRBV3-1 (or the pseudogene TRBV3-2) and TRBJ1-2; D gene ambiguous. Germline V gives CDR1 LGHDT, CDR2 YNNKEL (reference sequence). V was trimmed by 2 bases and J by 7 bases, leaving 17 bases between them. The CDR3 length is 15 residues.

J is TRBJ2-5 and V is TRBV18; 8 bases match TRBD1. J gave up 2 bases and V 4 bases, and 6 bases lay outside the gene matches. The germline V gene encodes CDR1 KGHSH and CDR2 LQKENI. The CDR3 totals 15 residues. The CDR3 DNA sequence: TGTGCCAGCTCACACGGACAGGGACGTCAAGAGACCCAGTACTTC. Translated: CASSHGQGRQETQYF.

This chain joins TRBV10-2 and TRBJ1-1, with 9 positions matching TRBD1. This CDR3 region has 16 residues. Germline loops: CDR1 WSHSY, CDR2 SAAADI. Germline trimming cut 3 bases from V and 0 bases from J; bases unmatched to any gene: 5. The DNA of the CDR3 is TGCGCCAGCAGTGAATGGACAGGGGTCATGAACACTGAAGCTTTCTTT. It codes for CASSEWTGVMNTEAFF.

V usage is TRBV11-3 and J usage is TRBJ2-3, with D hard to call. Trimming removed 5 bases from V and 2 bases from J, with 8 bases in between. This CDR3 region has 13 residues. Germline V lookup: CDR1 SGHNT, CDR2 YENEEA. DNA for the CDR3: TGTGCCAGCAGCCAGCGAGACACAGATACGCAGTATTTT. It codes for CASSQRDTDTQYF.

As concerns this clone: A much larger clone differs from this one at a single base, so this may be a read error. The gene calls are TRBV7-2 and TRBJ1-1, with D uncertain. Trimming left V 0 bases short and J 5 bases short, with 7 bases between. Germline V gene lookup returns CDR1 SGHTA and CDR2 FQGNSA. This CDR3 is 13 amino acids long. CDR3: CASSLAPGTEAFF. The DNA of the CDR3 is TGTGCCAGCAGCTTAGCTCCGGGGACTGAAGCTTTCTTT.

The sample holds a few counts of this clone. The CDR3 reads CASSPRQRPREYEQYF. DNA for the CDR3: TGTGCCAGCAGCCCTAGACAGCGCCCCAGGGAGTACGAGCAGTACTTC. V gene TRBV7-8 combines with J gene TRBJ2-7; D is possibly TRBD1 or TRBD2 (5 bases each). The V and J ends lost 5 bases and 4 bases respectively, with 21 bases between them. The CDR3 sequence is 16 residues long. Germline values: CDR1 SGHVS, CDR2 FQNEAQ.

The chain is built from TRBV11-3 and TRBJ1-1, with a weak D call TRBD1 (5 bases). Germline-derived CDR1 and CDR2 are SGHNT and YENEEA. V lost 5 bases, J lost 6 bases, and 13 bases lay in between. The CDR3 extends over 13 amino acids. This CDR3 reads CASSSQGKPEAFF. CDR3 bases: TGTGCCAGCAGCAGTCAGGGTAAGCCTGAAGCTTTCTTT.

This chain links TRBV27 with TRBJ2-1; TRBD1 agrees at 9 bases. The CDR3 loop spans 13 amino acids. J was trimmed by 5 bases and V by 6 bases; bases with no gene match: 2. The germline V gene encodes CDR1 MNHEY and CDR2 SMNVEV (reference sequence). The CDR3 loop is CASSRTGDNEQFF. The CDR3 DNA sequence: TGTGCCAGCAGCCGGACAGGGGACAATGAGCAGTTCTTC.

V usage is TRBV5-1 and J usage is TRBJ1-2; D is unresolved. The CDR3 is made up of 15 amino acids. Deletions cut 0 bases from V and 1 base from J, with 10 bases between. In germline, CDR1 is SGHRS, CDR2 YFSETQ. CDR3 region: CASSLAPSLNYGYTF. The CDR3 region has the DNA TGCGCCAGCAGCTTGGCCCCTTCTCTTAACTATGGCTACACCTTC.

The chain links TRBV21-1 to TRBJ2-7; no DNA check was done on the table's D call, TRBD2. TRBV21-1 is a listed pseudogene. This CDR3 comprises 11 residues. CDR3 in amino acids: CASSKVVSVFF. The CDR3, as DNA: TGTGCCAGCAGCAAAGTTGTCAGCGTTTTTTTC.

The chain links TRBV4-3 to TRBJ1-3; no firm D call. The germline V gene has CDR1 LGHNA and CDR2 YSLEER. Trimming took 2 bases from V and 4 from J, leaving 9 bases between them. The CDR3 runs to 14 residues. CDR3 loop: CASSQRSRGNTIYF. In DNA form, the CDR3 reads TGCGCCAGCAGCCAAAGGTCCAGGGGAAACACCATATATTTT.

The V call is TRBV5-1, the J call TRBJ2-2; TRBD1 matches at 7 bases. CDR3 length: 16 amino acids. Trimming at V came to 7 bases and at J to 3 bases, leaving 12 bases not matched to a gene. The germline V gene has CDR1 SGHRS and CDR2 YFSETQ. For the CDR3, the DNA is TGCGCCAGCTCCCCGACCACAGGGGCCTACACCGGGGAGCTGTTTTTT. This sequence encodes CASSPTTGAYTGELFF.

This clone was detected only once. The CDR3 is CASSHRGNTGELFF. CDR3 nucleotide sequence: TGTGCCAGCAGCCACAGGGGTAACACCGGGGAGCTGTTTTTT. V usage is TRBV7-9 and J usage is TRBJ2-2; 7 bases fit TRBD1. There are 14 residues in the CDR3. Trimming at V came to 5 bases and at J to 2 bases, leaving 2 bases not matched to a gene. Germline CDR1 and CDR2: SEHNR and FQNEAQ (reference sequence).

This sequence joins TRBV5-6 and TRBJ1-2; D gene unclear. Germline CDR1 reads SGHDT; CDR2 reads YYEEEE. The CDR3 spans 13 residues. V was shortened by 4 bases and J by 8 bases, with 15 bases between the two germline ends. The CDR3 loop reads CASSQDVELGYTF. The CDR3 region has the DNA TGTGCCAGCAGCCAGGACGTTGAATTAGGCTACACCTTC.

The rearrangement joins TRBV9 to TRBJ1-5, with a tentative D call TRBD1 (5 bases). In germline, CDR1 is SGDLS, CDR2 YYNGEE. The CDR3 length is 15 residues. Trimming removed 4 bases at V and 0 bases at J, with 11 bases between. In DNA form, the CDR3 reads TGTGCCAGCAGCCCAGGACACATTAGCAATCAGCCCCAGCATTTT. Residues: CASSPGHISNQPQHF.

The chain employs TRBV7-6 and TRBJ2-1; no clear D. The germline gives CDR1 SGHVS, CDR2 FNYEAQ. CDR3 length equals 14 residues. Deletions cut 7 bases from V and 5 bases from J, with 15 bases between. The CDR3 DNA follows: TGTGCCAGCACCACAGCCCCAGAGGACAATGAGCAGTTCTTC. Residues: CASTTAPEDNEQFF.

The chain uses TRBV7-2 and TRBJ2-1; a weak D match, TRBD1 (5 bases). V was trimmed by 2 bases and J by 7 bases, leaving 15 bases between them. The V gene's germline CDR1 is SGHTA and CDR2 FQGNSA. The CDR3 is made up of 15 amino acids. The CDR3, as DNA: TGTGCCAGCAGCTTACAGGGAAGAATAGTTAATGAGCAGTTCTTC. This translates into CASSLQGRIVNEQFF.

DNA for the CDR3: TGCAGCGTCGGAAAAGGGTACGAGCAGTACTTC. This encodes CSVGKGYEQYF. The V gene is TRBV29-1, the J gene TRBJ2-7; no definite D call. Germline V gene lookup returns CDR1 SQVTM and CDR2 ANQGSEA. V was clipped by 6 bases and J by 4 bases, with 10 bases between them. CDR3 length: 11 amino acids.

This chain links TRBV30 with TRBJ2-7; TRBD1 matches 10 bases. Germline CDR1 reads GTSNPN; CDR2 reads SVGIG (reference sequence). J lost 3 bases, V lost 5 bases, and 10 bases had no gene match. The CDR3 covers 15 residues. The DNA of the CDR3 is TGTGCCTGGGATCGGGGCCGGGACAGGGGCTACGAGCAGTACTTC. Amino acid sequence: CAWDRGRDRGYEQYF.